Below are 26 T cell receptor beta chains sequenced from a single sample in a study of cytomegalovirus exposure and HLA in healthy donors. With 60 Vbeta and 13 Jbeta primers, the PCR was carried out. Assay: immunoSEQ multiplex PCR; the TCRdb copy retains only in-frame clones and omits some. Of some 150,000 clones detected, approximately 80% appear once; the ten largest clones hold roughly 9.7%. The sequencing input was PBMCs. The receptors shown here come from a man aged 18 to 35 in good health and CMV-seropositive.

This clone has more than one count but fewer than ten. This chain joins TRBV9 and TRBJ1-3; D gene unclear. The V and J ends lost 3 bases and 0 bases respectively, with 4 bases between them. Per germline, CDR1 SGDLS and CDR2 YYNGEE. The CDR3 length is 13 residues. As DNA, the CDR3 is TGTGCCAGCAGCGCAGGCTCTGGAAACACCATATATTTT. Protein sequence: CASSAGSGNTIYF.

About this clone itself: An end of the junction differs from the germline gene, which may be a read error. V usage is TRBV4-3 and J usage is TRBJ2-4; 9 bases are shared with TRBD1. The germline V gene has CDR1 LGHNA and CDR2 YSLEER. This CDR3 contains 14 residues. The CDR3 region has the DNA TGCGCCAGCAGCCGCGGGACAGGGCTAAACAGTCAGTACTTC. It encodes CASSRGTGLNSQYF.

CDR3 sequence reads: CASSVVGLAGENEQFF. DNA for the CDR3: TGTGCCAGCAGCGTAGTCGGGCTAGCGGGAGAAAATGAGCAGTTCTTC. This rearrangement joins TRBV9 to TRBJ2-1; TRBD2 matches 10 bases. The CDR3 spans 16 residues. Looked up from germline, CDR1 is SGDLS and CDR2 is YYNGEE. V shed 0 bases and J 7 bases; nucleotides not matched to a gene: 7.

The chain uses TRBV7-9 and TRBJ2-6; 9 positions match TRBD1. Trimming took 3 bases from V and 1 from J; bases not matched to a gene: 1. This CDR3 region has 16 residues. Germline V CDR1 and CDR2: SEHNR, FQNEAQ (reference sequence). This chain's CDR3 is CASSLGTGSGANVLTF. The CDR3 DNA reads TGTGCCAGCAGCTTGGGGACAGGGTCTGGGGCCAACGTCCTGACTTTC.

This rearrangement joins TRBV7-9 to TRBJ2-1; D is ambiguous. Germline V gene data show CDR1 as SEHNR and CDR2 as FQNEAQ (reference sequence). The CDR3 length is 11 residues. V gave up 5 bases and J gave up 5 bases, with 4 bases separating them. CDR3 sequence reads: CASSRDNEQFF. CDR3 nucleotides: TGTGCCAGCAGCCGGGACAATGAGCAGTTCTTC.

As regards this clone: The CDR3 does not end in the conserved phenylalanine or tryptophan, so this is likely a read error. The chain combines TRBV5-4 with TRBJ1-2; D might be TRBD1 (5 bases). CDR1 SGHNT and CDR2 YYREEE come from the germline V gene (reference sequence). This CDR3 spans 15 amino acids. The ends were cut back, 4 bases at V and 8 bases at J, with 21 bases in the middle. In DNA, the CDR3 is TGTGCCAGCAGCCAAACACAGGCTCAGGAAGGCGGCTACACCTCC. Amino acids: CASSQTQAQEGGYTS.

This clone was found a few times. The genes are TRBV6-6 and TRBJ1-5, with D hard to call. The CDR3 runs to 15 residues. V dropped 6 bases and J dropped 4 bases, with 16 bases sitting between them. Germline lookup yields CDR1 MNHNY and CDR2 SVGAGI (reference sequence). The CDR3 nucleotides read TGTGCCAGCAGACTCGACATTGGGAGTAATCAGCCCCAGCATTTT. Its protein is CASRLDIGSNQPQHF.

Concerning this clone: Mismatch with germline at one junction end may stem from a read error. The V gene is TRBV27, the J gene TRBJ2-4, with 9 bases matching TRBD1. This CDR3 has 15 amino acids. In germline, CDR1 is MNHEY, CDR2 SMNVEV (reference sequence). The CDR3 protein is CASSRDRESKNSQYF. As DNA, the CDR3 is TGTGCCAGCAGTCGGGACAGGGAATCCAAAAACAGTCAGTACTTC.

This chain connects TRBV5-1 to TRBJ2-3, with 7 bases lining up with TRBD2. This CDR3 contains 16 residues. Germline V gene data show CDR1 as SGHRS and CDR2 as YFSETQ. Trimming removed 3 bases from V and 0 bases from J; junction bases left unmatched: 7. This chain's CDR3 is CASSWRTGGSTDTQYF. Written as DNA, the CDR3 is TGCGCCAGCAGCTGGAGGACGGGAGGTAGCACAGATACGCAGTATTTT.

The chain is built from TRBV5-1 and TRBJ2-1; no firm D call. The CDR3 loop spans 11 amino acids. Trimming took off 4 bases at V and 8 bases at J, with 7 bases between the two ends. The germline CDR1 and CDR2 sequences are SGHRS and YFSETQ. The CDR3 bases are TGCGCCAGCAGCATACACGATGAGCAGTTCTTC. Protein: CASSIHDEQFF.

The J gene is TRBJ2-2, the V gene TRBV7-9, with TRBD1 as a possible D gene (5 bases). The length of the CDR3 is 15 residues. V gave up 6 bases and J gave up 6 bases, with 17 bases separating them. The germline V gene has CDR1 SEHNR and CDR2 FQNEAQ (reference sequence). CDR3 sequence reads: CASSPNPAGPGELFF. The CDR3 DNA reads TGTGCCAGCAGTCCTAACCCGGCAGGGCCCGGGGAGCTGTTTTTT.

This clone appeared a few times. A read error may produce the germline difference seen at one junction end. The chain joins TRBV29-1 to TRBJ2-4; a weak D match, TRBD2 (6 bases). Germline assignment: CDR1 SQVTM and CDR2 ANQGSEA. The CDR3 is made up of 14 amino acids. CDR3 in DNA: TGCAGCGCCGCTAGCGCCGTAGCCAAAAACAGTCAGTACTTC. It encodes CSAASAVAKNSQYF. Complete variable domain (other parts from reference TRBV29-1 and TRBJ2-4): SAVISQKPSRDICQRGTSLTIQCQVDSQVTMMFWYRQQPGQSLTLIATANQGSEATYESGFVIDKFPISRPNLTFSTLTVSNMSPEDSSIYLCSAASAVAKNSQYFGAGTRLSVL.

This chain links TRBV11-3 with TRBJ2-2, with D perhaps TRBD1 (6 bases). CDR1 SGHNT and CDR2 YENEEA come from the germline V gene. CDR3 length equals 15 residues. V lost 5 bases and J 0 bases, leaving 10 bases between the germline ends. In nucleotides, the CDR3 is TGTGCCAGCAGCAAAGGGACACCGAACACCGGGGAGCTGTTTTTT. The encoded protein is CASSKGTPNTGELFF. Supplemented by reference TRBV11-3 and TRBJ2-2, the full variable domain reads EAGVVQSPRYKIIEKKQPVAFWCNPISGHNTLYWYLQNLGQGPELLIRYENEEAVDDSQLPKDRFSAERLKGVDSTLKIQPAELGDSAVYLCASSKGTPNTGELFFGEGSRLTVL.

The chain uses TRBV7-3 and TRBJ2-2, with TRBD1 matching 9 bases. The junction had 4 bases not matched to a gene; V was cut back by 5 bases and J by 6 bases. This CDR3 comprises 14 residues. CDR1 and CDR2 (germline): SGHTA, FQGTGA. DNA for the CDR3: TGTGCCAGCAGCCAAGACAGGGGGGCCGGGGAGCTGTTTTTT. Protein sequence: CASSQDRGAGELFF.

The rearrangement links TRBV9 to TRBJ1-1; D uncertain. The germline CDR1 and CDR2 sequences are SGDLS and YYNGEE. The CDR3 loop spans 13 amino acids. V lost 0 bases and J 10 bases, leaving 13 bases between the germline ends. The CDR3 here is CASSVVEEGRAFF. DNA for the CDR3: TGTGCCAGCAGCGTAGTCGAGGAGGGAAGAGCTTTCTTT.

The rearrangement uses TRBV6-1 and TRBJ2-7; 9 bases agree with TRBD2. CDR1 MNHNS and CDR2 SASEGT come from the germline V gene. V gave up 4 bases and J gave up 7 bases; unmatched junction bases: 8. This CDR3 region has 14 residues. DNA of the CDR3: TGTGCCAGCAGTGGTCTAGCGGGGCGGGGAGAGCAGTACTTC. As protein: CASSGLAGRGEQYF.

The CDR3 DNA reads TGTGCCAGCAGCTTAAGTAGGCGACAGAGCACCGGGGAGCTGTTTTTT. This translates into CASSLSRRQSTGELFF. The J gene is TRBJ2-2, the V gene TRBV13; D is possibly TRBD1 (5 bases). The CDR3 runs 16 residues. Germline values: CDR1 PRHDT, CDR2 FYEKMQ (reference sequence). Trimming pared 2 bases from V and 4 bases from J, leaving 14 bases between. The complete variable domain, with remaining parts taken from reference TRBV13 and TRBJ2-2, reads AAGVIQSPRHLIKEKRETATLKCYPIPRHDTVYWYQQGPGQDPQFLISFYEKMQSDKGSIPDRFSAQQFSDYHSELNMSSLELGDSALYFCASSLSRRQSTGELFFGEGSRLTVL.

The chain is built from TRBV7-9 and TRBJ1-4, with 8 bases lining up with TRBD1. The V segment lost 4 bases and the J segment 8 bases; nucleotides outside the gene matches: 9. This CDR3 comprises 15 residues. CDR1 SEHNR and CDR2 FQNEAQ come from the germline V gene (reference sequence). CDR3 in amino acids: CASSSYQGALEKLFF. The CDR3 nucleotides read TGTGCCAGCAGCTCGTATCAGGGGGCGTTGGAAAAACTGTTTTTT.

This clone came up a few times. The chain recombines TRBV19 with TRBJ2-1, with 12 nucleotides matching TRBD2. J gave up 0 bases and V 10 bases, and 10 bases lay outside the gene matches. Germline V gene lookup returns CDR1 LNHDA and CDR2 SQIVND (reference sequence). The CDR3 runs 17 residues. The CDR3 DNA follows: TGTGCCACCCGGTTACTAGCGGGGGGAAGCTCCTACAATGAGCAGTTCTTC. Its translation: CATRLLAGGSSYNEQFF.

The chain combines TRBV7-9 with TRBJ2-1; 12 bases match TRBD1. Trimming removed 5 bases from V and 7 bases from J; junction bases left unmatched: 6. The CDR3 sequence is 15 residues long. Germline V gives CDR1 SEHNR, CDR2 FQNEAQ (reference sequence). CDR3 sequence reads: CASSNRDRGQNEQFF. CDR3 DNA: TGTGCCAGCAGCAACCGGGACAGGGGGCAGAATGAGCAGTTCTTC.

J is TRBJ1-4 and V is TRBV4-2; D is uncertain. CDR3 length: 18 residues. Germline assignment: CDR1 LGHNA and CDR2 YNFKEQ. Deletions cut 0 bases from V and 5 bases from J, with 19 bases between. DNA of the CDR3: TGTGCCAGCAGCCAAGATCATCTGTCAGGAGGACGGAATGAAAAACTGTTTTTT. Translated: CASSQDHLSGGRNEKLFF.

The V call is TRBV5-5, the J call TRBJ1-1; tentatively, D is TRBD1 (5 bases). V shed 4 bases and J shed 10 bases, with 14 bases lying between them. Germline CDR1 and CDR2: SGHKS and YYEKEE (reference sequence). This CDR3 is built from 12 residues. This CDR3 is CASSPGTGGAFF. The DNA of the CDR3 is TGTGCCAGCAGCCCCGGGACGGGGGGAGCTTTCTTT.

The gene calls are TRBV6-1 and TRBJ1-4; no reliable D call. CDR1 is MNHNS and CDR2 is SASEGT in the germline V gene. The CDR3 extends over 15 amino acids. V was clipped by 2 bases and J by 5 bases, with 12 bases between them. In DNA form, the CDR3 reads TGTGCCAGCAGTGAATTTACCCTACTAAATGAAAAACTGTTTTTT. Amino acids: CASSEFTLLNEKLFF.

This chain links TRBV4-1 with TRBJ1-4, with D unresolved. The germline V gene encodes CDR1 MGHRA and CDR2 YSYEKL. V was shortened by 4 bases and J by 3 bases, with 9 bases between the two germline ends. The CDR3 sequence is 14 residues long. The CDR3 nucleotides are TGCGCCAGCAGCCGGACGGGAGCTAATGAAAAACTGTTTTTT. This translates into CASSRTGANEKLFF.

This clone was recorded only once. CDR3 DNA: TGTGCCAGCAGACCAGCTAGCGGGGTGAACACCGGGGAGCTGTTTTTT. Its protein is CASRPASGVNTGELFF. The gene calls are TRBV5-4 and TRBJ2-2; TRBD2 matches 9 bases. V was pared by 5 bases and J by 1 base, with 6 bases of the junction left unmatched. This CDR3 comprises 16 residues. Germline V gene data show CDR1 as SGHNT and CDR2 as YYREEE (reference sequence).

This clone was counted a single time. The rearrangement joins TRBV7-2 to TRBJ2-3, with 9 bases aligning to TRBD2. This CDR3 is built from 15 residues. The germline gives CDR1 SGHTA, CDR2 FQGNSA. J gave up 0 bases and V 3 bases, and 1 base lay outside the gene matches. CDR3 sequence reads: CASSLTSGSTDTQYF. The CDR3 coding sequence is TGTGCCAGCAGCTTGACTAGCGGAAGCACAGATACGCAGTATTTT.